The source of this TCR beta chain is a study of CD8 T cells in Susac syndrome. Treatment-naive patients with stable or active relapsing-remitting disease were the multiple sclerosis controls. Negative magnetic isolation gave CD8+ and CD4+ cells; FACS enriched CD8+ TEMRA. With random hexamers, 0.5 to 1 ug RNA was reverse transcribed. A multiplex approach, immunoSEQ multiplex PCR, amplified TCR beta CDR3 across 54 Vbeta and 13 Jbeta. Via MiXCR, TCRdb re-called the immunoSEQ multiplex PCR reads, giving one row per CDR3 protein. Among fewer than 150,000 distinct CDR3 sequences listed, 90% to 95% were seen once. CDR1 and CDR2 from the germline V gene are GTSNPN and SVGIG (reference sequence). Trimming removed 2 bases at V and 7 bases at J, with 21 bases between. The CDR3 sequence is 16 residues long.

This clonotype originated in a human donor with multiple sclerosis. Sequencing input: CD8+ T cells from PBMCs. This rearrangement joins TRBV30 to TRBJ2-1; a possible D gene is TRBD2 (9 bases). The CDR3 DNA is TGTGCCTGGAGTTCCCTTAGCGGGAGACAGGGGAATGAGCAGTTCTTC. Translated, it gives CAWSSLSGRQGNEQFF. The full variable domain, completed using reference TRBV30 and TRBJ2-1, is SQTIHQWPATLVQPVGSPLSLECTVEGTSNPNLYWYRQAAGRGLQLLFYSVGIGQISSEVPQNLSASRPQDRQFILSSKKLLLSDSGFYLCAWSSLSGRQGNEQFFGPGTRLTVL.